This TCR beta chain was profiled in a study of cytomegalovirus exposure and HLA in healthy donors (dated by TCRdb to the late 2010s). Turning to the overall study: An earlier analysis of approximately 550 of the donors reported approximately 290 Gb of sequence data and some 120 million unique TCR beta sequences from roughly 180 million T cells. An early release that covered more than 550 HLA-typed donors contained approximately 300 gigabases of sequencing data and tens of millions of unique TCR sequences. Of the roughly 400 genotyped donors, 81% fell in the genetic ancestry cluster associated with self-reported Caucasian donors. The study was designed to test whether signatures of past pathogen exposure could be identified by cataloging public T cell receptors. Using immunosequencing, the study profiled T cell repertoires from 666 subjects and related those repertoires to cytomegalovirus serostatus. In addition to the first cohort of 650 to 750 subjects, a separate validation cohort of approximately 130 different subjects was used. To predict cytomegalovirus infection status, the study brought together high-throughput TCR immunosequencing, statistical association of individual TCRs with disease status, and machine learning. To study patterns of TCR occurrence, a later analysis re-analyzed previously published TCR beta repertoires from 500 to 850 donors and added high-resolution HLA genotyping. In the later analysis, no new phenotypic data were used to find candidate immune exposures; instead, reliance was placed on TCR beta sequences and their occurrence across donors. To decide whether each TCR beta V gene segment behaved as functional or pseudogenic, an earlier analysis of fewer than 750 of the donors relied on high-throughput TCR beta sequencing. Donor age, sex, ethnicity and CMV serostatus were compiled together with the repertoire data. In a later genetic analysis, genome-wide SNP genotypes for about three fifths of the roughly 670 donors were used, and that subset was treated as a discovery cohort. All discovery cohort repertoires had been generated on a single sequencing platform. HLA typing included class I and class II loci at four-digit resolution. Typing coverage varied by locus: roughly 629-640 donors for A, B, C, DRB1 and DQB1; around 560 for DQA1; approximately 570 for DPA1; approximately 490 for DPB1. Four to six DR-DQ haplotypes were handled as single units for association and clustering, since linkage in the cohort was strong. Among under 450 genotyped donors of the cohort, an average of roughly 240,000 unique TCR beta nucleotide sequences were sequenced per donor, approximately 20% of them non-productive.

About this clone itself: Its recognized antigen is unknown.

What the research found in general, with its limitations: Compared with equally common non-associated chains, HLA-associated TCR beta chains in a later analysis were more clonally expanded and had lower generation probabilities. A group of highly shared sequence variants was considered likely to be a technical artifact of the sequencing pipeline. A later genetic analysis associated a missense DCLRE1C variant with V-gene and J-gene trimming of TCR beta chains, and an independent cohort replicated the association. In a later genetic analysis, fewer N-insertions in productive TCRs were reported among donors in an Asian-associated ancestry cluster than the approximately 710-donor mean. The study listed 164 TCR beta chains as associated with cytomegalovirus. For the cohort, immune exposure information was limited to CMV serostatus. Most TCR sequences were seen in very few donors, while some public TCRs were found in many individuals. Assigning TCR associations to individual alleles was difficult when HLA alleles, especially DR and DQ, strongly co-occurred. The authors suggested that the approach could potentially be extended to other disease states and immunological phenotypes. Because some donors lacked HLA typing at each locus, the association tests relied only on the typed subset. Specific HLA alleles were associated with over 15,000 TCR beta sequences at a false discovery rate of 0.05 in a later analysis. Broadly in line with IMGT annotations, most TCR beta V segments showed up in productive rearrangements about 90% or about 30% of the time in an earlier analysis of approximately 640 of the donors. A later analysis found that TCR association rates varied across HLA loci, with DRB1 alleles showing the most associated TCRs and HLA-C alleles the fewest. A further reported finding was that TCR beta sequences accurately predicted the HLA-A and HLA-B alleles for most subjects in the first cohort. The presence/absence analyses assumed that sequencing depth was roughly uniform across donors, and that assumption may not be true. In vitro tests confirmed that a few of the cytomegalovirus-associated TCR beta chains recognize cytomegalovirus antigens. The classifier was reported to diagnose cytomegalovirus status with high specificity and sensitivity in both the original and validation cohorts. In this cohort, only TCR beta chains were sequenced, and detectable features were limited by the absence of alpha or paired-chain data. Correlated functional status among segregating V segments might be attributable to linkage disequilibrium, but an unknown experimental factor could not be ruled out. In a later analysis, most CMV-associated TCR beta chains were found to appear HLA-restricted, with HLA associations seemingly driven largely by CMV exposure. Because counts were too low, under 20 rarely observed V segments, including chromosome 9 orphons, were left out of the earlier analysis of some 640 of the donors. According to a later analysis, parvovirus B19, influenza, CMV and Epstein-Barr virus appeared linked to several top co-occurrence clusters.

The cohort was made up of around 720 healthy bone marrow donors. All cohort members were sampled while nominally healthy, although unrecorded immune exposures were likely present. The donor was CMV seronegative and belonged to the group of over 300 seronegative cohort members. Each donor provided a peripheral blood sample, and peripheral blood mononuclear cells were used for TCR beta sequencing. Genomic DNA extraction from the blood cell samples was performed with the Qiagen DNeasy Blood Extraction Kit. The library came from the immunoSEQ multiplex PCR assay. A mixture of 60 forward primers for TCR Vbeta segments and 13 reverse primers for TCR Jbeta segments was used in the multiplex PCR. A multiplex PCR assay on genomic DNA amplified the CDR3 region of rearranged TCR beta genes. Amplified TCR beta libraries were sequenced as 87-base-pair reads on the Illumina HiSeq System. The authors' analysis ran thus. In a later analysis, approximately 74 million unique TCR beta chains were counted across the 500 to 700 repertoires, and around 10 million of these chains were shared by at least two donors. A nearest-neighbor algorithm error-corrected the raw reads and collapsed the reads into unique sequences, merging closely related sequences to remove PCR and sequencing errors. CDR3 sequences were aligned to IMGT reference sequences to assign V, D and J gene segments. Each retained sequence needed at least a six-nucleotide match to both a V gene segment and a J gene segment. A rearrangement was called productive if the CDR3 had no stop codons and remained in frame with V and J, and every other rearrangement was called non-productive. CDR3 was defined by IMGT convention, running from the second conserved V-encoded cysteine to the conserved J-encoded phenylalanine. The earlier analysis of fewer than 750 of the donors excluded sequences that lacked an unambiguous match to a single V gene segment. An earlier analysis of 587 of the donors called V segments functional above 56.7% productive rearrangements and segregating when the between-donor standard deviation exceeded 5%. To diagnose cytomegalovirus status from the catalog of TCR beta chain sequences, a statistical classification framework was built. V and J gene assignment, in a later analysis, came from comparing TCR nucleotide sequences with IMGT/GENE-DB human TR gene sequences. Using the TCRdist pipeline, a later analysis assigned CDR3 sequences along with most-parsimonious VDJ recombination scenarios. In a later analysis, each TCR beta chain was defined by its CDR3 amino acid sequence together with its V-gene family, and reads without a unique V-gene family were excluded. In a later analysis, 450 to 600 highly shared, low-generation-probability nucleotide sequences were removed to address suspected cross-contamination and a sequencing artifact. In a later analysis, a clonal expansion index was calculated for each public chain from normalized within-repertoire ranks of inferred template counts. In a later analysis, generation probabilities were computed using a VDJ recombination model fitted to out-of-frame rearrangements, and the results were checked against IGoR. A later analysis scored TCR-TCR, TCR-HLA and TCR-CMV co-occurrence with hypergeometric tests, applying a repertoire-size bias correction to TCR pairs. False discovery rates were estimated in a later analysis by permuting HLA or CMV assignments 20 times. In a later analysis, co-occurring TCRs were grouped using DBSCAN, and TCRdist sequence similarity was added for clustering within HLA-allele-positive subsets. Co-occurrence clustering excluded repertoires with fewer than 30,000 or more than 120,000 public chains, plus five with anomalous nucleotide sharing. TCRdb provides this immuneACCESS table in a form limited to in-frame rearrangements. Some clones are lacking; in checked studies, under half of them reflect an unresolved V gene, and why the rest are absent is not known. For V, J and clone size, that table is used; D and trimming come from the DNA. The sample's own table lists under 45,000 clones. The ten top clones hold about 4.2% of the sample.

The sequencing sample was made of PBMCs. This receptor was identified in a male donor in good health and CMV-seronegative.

The CDR3 protein sequence reads: CASSYWQGGGGYTF. The DNA reads as follows: TGTGCCAGCAGTTACTGGCAGGGAGGCGGTGGCTACACCTTC. This sequence uses TRBV6-5 and TRBJ1-2; TRBD1 is a possible D gene, resting on 5 matching bases. In the germline V gene, CDR1 corresponds to MNHEY and CDR2 to SVGAGI. The junction shows trimming of 1 base on V and 7 bases on J, plus 13 bases between the germline ends. Including cysteine and phenylalanine, the CDR3 has 14 amino acids. Only the CDR3 region is kept as DNA, spanning 42 bases read in frame from base 1.